Each of the 17 T cell receptor beta chains below was sequenced from the same sample in a study of blood T cell repertoires in COVID-19. The assay was immunoSEQ multiplex PCR, and TCRdb's table has in-frame clones only and misses some. This table holds more than 350,000 clones, 75% to 90% found once. Sequenced material: PBMCs or T cells enriched from blood (not recorded which). These receptors all stem from a man younger than 35 who had recovered from COVID-19.

V usage is TRBV7-2 and J usage is TRBJ1-6; 9 positions agree with TRBD1. CDR3 length equals 16 residues. With 1 base clipped from V and 4 bases from J, the junction kept 2 bases outside the gene matches. Germline CDR1 reads SGHTA; CDR2 reads FQGNSA. The CDR3 DNA sequence: TGTGCCAGCAGCTTAGGGGGACAGGGTTATAATTCACCCCTCCACTTT. This encodes CASSLGGQGYNSPLHF.

The rearrangement uses TRBV10-3 and TRBJ2-1, with 9 bases identical to TRBD1. The J segment lost 8 bases and the V segment lost 8 bases, leaving 10 bases of the junction unmatched. The length of the CDR3 is 14 residues. Germline CDR1 is ENHRY and CDR2 is SYGVKD. CDR3 in amino acids: CAIPSGTGLDEQFF. The CDR3 DNA follows: TGTGCCATCCCTTCCGGGACAGGGTTGGATGAGCAGTTCTTC.

The V gene is TRBV29-1, the J gene TRBJ1-1, with TRBD1 matching 11 bases. Germline assignment: CDR1 SQVTM and CDR2 ANQGSEA. V was clipped by 7 bases and J by 5 bases; unmatched bases: 9. CDR3 length: 14 residues. CDR3 coding DNA: TGCAGCGGACGGGACAGGGGGGTCTGGACTGAAGCTTTCTTT. Encoded protein: CSGRDRGVWTEAFF.

J is TRBJ1-5 and V is TRBV10-3; D remains unclear. V was pared by 4 bases and J by 4 bases, with 8 bases between. The CDR3 has 13 residues. Germline lookup yields CDR1 ENHRY and CDR2 SYGVKD. CDR3 DNA sequence: TGTGCCATCAGTGTCGACAATAATCAGCCCCAGCATTTT. Amino acids: CAISVDNNQPQHF.

Points on this clone: This sample also contains other DNA sequences that code for the same CDR3. V is TRBV3-1 (or the pseudogene TRBV3-2) and J is TRBJ2-7, with D uncertain. V was pared by 1 base and J by 7 bases, with 5 bases between. This CDR3 has 11 residues. The germline gives CDR1 LGHDT, CDR2 YNNKEL (reference sequence). CDR3: CASSQAREQYF. CDR3 bases: TGTGCCAGCAGCCAAGCTAGGGAGCAGTACTTC.

There are a few counts of this clone. The rearrangement joins TRBV30 to TRBJ1-2; 7 bases match TRBD1. Trimming removed 1 base from V and 7 bases from J; junction bases left unmatched: 0. This CDR3 has 11 residues. Germline CDR1 and CDR2: GTSNPN and SVGIG (reference sequence). This CDR3 is CAWSGQGGYTF. Written as DNA, the CDR3 is TGTGCCTGGAGTGGACAGGGTGGCTACACCTTC.

The V call is TRBV6-5, the J call TRBJ1-5; D call uncertain. The V gene lost 2 bases and the J gene lost 1 base, with 6 bases spanning the gap. Germline values: CDR1 MNHEY, CDR2 SVGAGI. CDR3 length: 14 amino acids. CDR3 bases: TGTGCCAGCAGTTACGCGGGGAGCAATCAGCCCCAGCATTTT. It codes for CASSYAGSNQPQHF.

V and J are TRBV19 and TRBJ2-1; the D gene is possibly TRBD1 (6 bases). The germline V gene has CDR1 LNHDA and CDR2 SQIVND (reference sequence). This CDR3 region has 13 residues. V was shortened by 7 bases and J by 4 bases, with 11 bases between the two germline ends. CDR3 amino acids: CASTLDRYNEQFF. CDR3 nucleotides: TGTGCCAGTACCCTTGACAGGTACAATGAGCAGTTCTTC.

V and J are TRBV7-9 and TRBJ2-7; D not certain. Trimming shortened V by 2 bases and J by 3 bases, and 14 bases separated the two germline ends. The V gene's germline CDR1 is SEHNR and CDR2 FQNEAQ (reference sequence). The CDR3 has 15 residues. Written as DNA, the CDR3 is TGTGCCAGCAGCTTAAAAGGTGCGGAAGACTACGAGCAGTACTTC. It codes for CASSLKGAEDYEQYF.

This chain connects TRBV7-2 to TRBJ2-1, with D possibly TRBD2 on 5 matching bases. Germline lookup yields CDR1 SGHTA and CDR2 FQGNSA. The CDR3 extends over 16 amino acids. V was cut by 4 bases and J by 0 bases, with 13 bases left in between. The CDR3 loop reads CASSSPAVSSYNEQFF. The CDR3 DNA reads TGTGCCAGCAGCTCCCCAGCGGTAAGCTCCTACAATGAGCAGTTCTTC. Using reference TRBV7-2 and TRBJ2-1 for the parts outside the CDR3, the full variable domain is GAGVSQSPSNKVTEKGKDVELRCDPISGHTALYWYRQSLGQGLEFLIYFQGNSAPDKSGLPSDRFSAERTGGSVSTLTIQRTQQEDSAVYLCASSSPAVSSYNEQFFGPGTRLTVL.

CDR3 region: CASSQVPGAGANVLTF. The DNA for the CDR3 is TGCGCCAGCAGCCAAGTTCCGGGGGCTGGGGCCAACGTCCTGACTTTC. The rearrangement uses TRBV4-1 and TRBJ2-6; possibly TRBD2 for D (6 bases). The CDR3 loop spans 16 amino acids. The V gene lost 1 base and the J gene lost 2 bases, with 9 bases spanning the gap. Germline lookup yields CDR1 MGHRA and CDR2 YSYEKL.

The chain employs TRBV10-3 and TRBJ2-7; 10 bases match TRBD2. This CDR3 is built from 13 residues. Trimming cost V 11 bases and J 4 bases; bases outside gene matches: 8. Germline lookup yields CDR1 ENHRY and CDR2 SYGVKD. Here the CDR3 reads CAARTSGSYEQYF. In nucleotides, the CDR3 is TGTGCCGCAAGGACTAGCGGATCTTACGAGCAGTACTTC.

This rearrangement joins TRBV6-5 to TRBJ2-4, with 7 nucleotides matching TRBD1. J gave up 5 bases and V 8 bases, and 3 bases lay outside the gene matches. The CDR3 is 12 residues long. Germline V CDR1 and CDR2: MNHEY, SVGAGI. The CDR3 DNA is TGTGCCAGCCGGGACAGAGAAAACATTCAGTACTTC. It is translated as CASRDRENIQYF.

This chain uses TRBV15 with TRBJ1-1, with D possibly matching TRBD1 (6 bases). CDR3 length equals 13 residues. Germline V lookup: CDR1 LNHNV, CDR2 YYDKDF (reference sequence). The V end was cut by 1 base, the J end by 6 bases, with 9 bases between. The CDR3 nucleotides read TGTGCCACCAGCAGAGCACAGGGCTCTGAAGCTTTCTTT. It codes for CATSRAQGSEAFF.

The V gene is TRBV23-1, the J gene TRBJ1-5, with TRBD1 identical over 7 bases. TRBV23-1 carries the ORF label, with uncertain function. The V and J ends lost 3 bases and 0 bases, in that order; junction bases with no gene match: 5. The CDR3 has 16 amino acids. The CDR3 sequence is CASSHPDRCSNQPQHF. CDR3 in DNA: TGCGCCAGCAGTCACCCGGACAGGTGTAGCAATCAGCCCCAGCATTTT.

The J gene is TRBJ1-6, the V gene TRBV7-9; TRBD1 might be the D (5 bases). The CDR3 length is 16 residues. Between the trimmed V and J ends, which lost 10 bases and 6 bases, there was a span of 22 bases. Germline CDR1 SEHNR, CDR2 FQNEAQ (reference sequence). CDR3 sequence (DNA): TGTGCCACCGAGAGTTCGCAGGGTACCCTTAATTCACCCCTCCACTTT. As protein: CATESSQGTLNSPLHF.

A word on this clone: Other DNA sequences in this sample translate to the same CDR3. The chain is built from TRBV28 and TRBJ2-1; D gene ambiguous. This CDR3 spans 11 amino acids. V lost 4 bases and J lost 8, with 6 bases in between. Germline CDR1 reads MDHEN; CDR2 reads SYDVKM. The chain's CDR3 is CASSSPYEQFF. Written as DNA, the CDR3 is TGTGCCAGCAGTTCCCCATATGAGCAGTTCTTC.